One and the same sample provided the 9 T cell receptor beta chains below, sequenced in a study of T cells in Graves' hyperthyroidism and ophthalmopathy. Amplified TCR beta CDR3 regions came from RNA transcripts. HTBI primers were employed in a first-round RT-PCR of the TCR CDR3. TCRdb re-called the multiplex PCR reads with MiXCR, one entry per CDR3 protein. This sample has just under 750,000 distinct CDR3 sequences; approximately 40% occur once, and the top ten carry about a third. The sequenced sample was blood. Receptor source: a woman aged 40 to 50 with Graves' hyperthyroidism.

In DNA, the CDR3 is TGTGCCATCAGCAAGCGGGGGGCCCGAGAGACCCAGTACTTC. Translated, it gives CAISKRGARETQYF. The chain carries TRBV10-3 and TRBJ2-5, with 9 nucleotides matching TRBD2. The CDR3 contains 14 residues. After removal of 6 bases from V and 4 bases from J, the junction contained 6 bases not matched to a gene. Germline CDR1 reads ENHRY; CDR2 reads SYGVKD.

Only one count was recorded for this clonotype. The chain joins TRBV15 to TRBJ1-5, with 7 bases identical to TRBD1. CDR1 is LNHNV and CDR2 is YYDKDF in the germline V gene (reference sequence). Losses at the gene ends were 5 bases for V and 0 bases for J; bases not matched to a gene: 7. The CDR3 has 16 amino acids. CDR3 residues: CATSPETGPSNQPQHF. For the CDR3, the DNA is TGTGCCACCAGCCCGGAGACAGGGCCTAGCAATCAGCCCCAGCATTTT.

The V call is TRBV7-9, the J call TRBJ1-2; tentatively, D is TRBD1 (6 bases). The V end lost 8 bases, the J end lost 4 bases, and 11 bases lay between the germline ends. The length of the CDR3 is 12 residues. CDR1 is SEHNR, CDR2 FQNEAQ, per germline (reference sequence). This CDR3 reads CASVRGGYGYTF. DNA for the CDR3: TGTGCCAGCGTCAGGGGAGGCTATGGCTACACCTTC.

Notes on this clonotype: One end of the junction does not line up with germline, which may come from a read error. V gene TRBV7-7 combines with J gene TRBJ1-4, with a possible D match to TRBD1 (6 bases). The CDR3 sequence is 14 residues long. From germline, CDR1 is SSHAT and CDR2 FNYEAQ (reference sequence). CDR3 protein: CASSPSTGAEKLFF. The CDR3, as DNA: TGTGCTAGCAGCCCCTCGACGGGGGCTGAAAAACTGTTTTTT.

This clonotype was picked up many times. The CDR3 protein is CAASTGKRANGYTF. The CDR3 DNA follows: TGTGCAGCCTCGACCGGGAAACGTGCCAATGGCTACACCTTC. The gene calls are TRBV19 and TRBJ1-2; D is uncertain. The CDR3 has 14 amino acids. Germline V gene data show CDR1 as LNHDA and CDR2 as SQIVND (reference sequence).

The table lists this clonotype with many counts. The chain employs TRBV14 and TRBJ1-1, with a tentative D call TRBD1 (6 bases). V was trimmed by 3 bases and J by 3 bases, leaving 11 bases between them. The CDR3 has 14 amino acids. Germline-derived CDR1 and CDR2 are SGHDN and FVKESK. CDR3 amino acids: CASSHLRQDTEAFF. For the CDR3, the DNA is TGTGCCAGCAGCCATCTTAGACAGGACACTGAAGCTTTCTTT.

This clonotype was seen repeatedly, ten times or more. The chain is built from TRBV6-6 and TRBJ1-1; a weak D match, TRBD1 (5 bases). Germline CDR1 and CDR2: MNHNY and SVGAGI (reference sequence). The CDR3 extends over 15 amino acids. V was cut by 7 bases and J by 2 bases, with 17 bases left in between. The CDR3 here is CASTARDGLNTEAFF. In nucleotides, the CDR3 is TGTGCCAGCACCGCCAGGGATGGTCTAAACACTGAAGCTTTCTTT.

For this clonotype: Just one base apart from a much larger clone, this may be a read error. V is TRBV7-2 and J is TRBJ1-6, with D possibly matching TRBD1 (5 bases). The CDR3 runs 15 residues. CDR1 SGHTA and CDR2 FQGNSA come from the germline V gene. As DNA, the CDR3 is TGTGCCAGCAGTCCGGACGGGGCCCCTAATTCACCCCTCCGCTTT. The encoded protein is CASSPDGAPNSPLRF. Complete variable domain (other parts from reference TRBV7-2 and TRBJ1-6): GAGVSQSPSNKVTEKGKDVELRCDPISGHTALYWYRQSLGQGLEFLIYFQGNSAPDKSGLPSDRFSAERTGGSVSTLTIQRTQQEDSAVYLCASSPDGAPNSPLRFGNGTRLTVT.

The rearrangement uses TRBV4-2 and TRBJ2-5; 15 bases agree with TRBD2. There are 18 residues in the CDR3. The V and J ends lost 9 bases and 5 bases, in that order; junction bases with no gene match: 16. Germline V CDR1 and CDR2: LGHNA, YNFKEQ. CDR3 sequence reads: CARGQPGLAGGVWETQYF. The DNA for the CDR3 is TGTGCCAGAGGTCAACCGGGACTAGCGGGGGGTGTTTGGGAGACCCAGTACTTC.